This T cell receptor beta chain stems from a study of chemoradiotherapy in HPV16-positive cancers. Over chemoradiotherapy, repertoires were sampled more than once. Sequencing was performed with immunoSEQ multiplex PCR; in TCRdb, only in-frame clones are kept and a portion is missing. The sample consists of roughly 20,000 clones, about four fifths of them appearing once. From germline, CDR1 is SGHNT and CDR2 YYREEE (reference sequence). CDR3 size: 14 residues. V was shortened by 0 bases and J by 5 bases, with 11 bases between the two germline ends. V and J are TRBV5-4 and TRBJ2-5; unclear D gene. The sample was blood, taken from a patient who underwent chemoradiotherapy. This receptor was taken from a human donor with HPV-associated anogenital cancer. The CDR3 sequence: CASSLELTQETQYF. CDR3 coding DNA: TGTGCCAGCAGCTTGGAACTAACTCAGGAGACCCAGTACTTC.